This T cell receptor (beta chain) was sequenced in a study of PD-1 blockade in classical Hodgkin lymphoma. Notes on this clone: No antigen is known for it.

Time point given: cycle 4 day 1 (C4D1), after around six weeks of nivolumab. Relapses following autologous stem cell transplantation were seen in all patients, with brentuximab vedotin exposure varying. Regarding the study as a whole: With CD4+ cells, TCR diversity rose significantly by C4D1, but not with CD8+ cells. Exclusion covered patients beginning nivolumab under 1 year post-ASCT.

The CDR3 totals 14 residues. Germline CDR1 reads SNHLY; CDR2 reads FYNNEI. V dropped 7 bases and J dropped 7 bases, with 17 bases sitting between them. The method was immunoSEQ multiplex PCR; TCRdb's version includes in-frame clones alone and lacks a portion of them. The profile shows about 60,000 clones, approximately 94% of them singletons. The genes are TRBV2 and TRBJ2-1; perhaps D is TRBD1 or TRBD2 (5 bases each). Sequenced material: peripheral blood mononuclear cells (PBMCs), taken before the fourth cycle of nivolumab. The TCR originated in a human donor with classical Hodgkin lymphoma. CDR3 residues: CASTKGETTNEQFF. CDR3 nucleotides: TGTGCCAGCACAAAAGGGGAGACTACTAATGAGCAGTTCTTC.